This is a list of T cell receptor beta chains from one sample in a study of glioma-infiltrating T cells. MiXCR, applied by TCRdb to the multiplex PCR reads, yields one record per CDR3 protein. This table holds 150,000 to 200,000 distinct CDR3 sequences, more than 35% found once. Sequencing input: glioma tissue, nonneoplastic brain tissue, or PBMCs (not recorded which). The receptor source for this set is a human donor with low-grade glioma or glioblastoma, undergoing nonglioma brain surgery, or in good health (not recorded which). Each CDR3 is given with its conserved first and last residue. The order of the fields is J gene, V gene, clone size, D gene, CDR3 DNA, CDR3 protein. A D gene is named only where the DNA matches it firmly. Part of the rows lack a size; the others show once, few, many or a class for expanded clones.

>TRBJ2-3|TRBV5-1|few|TRBD2
TGCGCCAGCAGCTTTAGAAGTACTAGCGGGAGAGGGACAGATACGCAGTATTTT
CASSFRSTSGRGTDTQYF
>TRBJ2-7|TRBV5-1|NA|NA
TGCGCCAGCAGCTTCAACGCCAAAGCCTACGAGCAGTACTTC
CASSFNAKAYEQYF
>TRBJ2-3|TRBV7-2|NA|TRBD2
TGTGCCAGCAGCCCGGATGGGACTAGCGGAGTCAGTTATACGCAGTATTTT
CASSPDGTSGVSYTQYF
>TRBJ1-2|TRBV3-1|once|NA
TGTTCCAGCAGCCAAGTTGGAAATTCAGGAGGCTACACCTTC
CSSSQVGNSGGYTF
>TRBJ2-5|TRBV6-2/TRBV6-3|NA|TRBD1
TGTGCCAGCCGTTATCAGGGGGACAGAGAGACCCAGTACTTC
CASRYQGDRETQYF
>TRBJ1-1|TRBV6-1|medium-sized|NA
TGTGCCAGCAGTAGGGACACCTTCACTGAAGCTTTCTTT
CASSRDTFTEAFF
>TRBJ2-1|TRBV5-1|NA|NA
TGCGCCAGCAGCTTGGCCTCCCCTCCCTCTCACAATGAGCAGTTCTTC
CASSLASPPSHNEQFF
>TRBJ2-1|TRBV28|NA|NA
TGTGCCAGCAGTTTCATGCCGGACCCGATACAGGGAGCGTTCATCGAGCAGTCCTTC
CASSFMPDPIQGAFIEQSF
>TRBJ1-5|TRBV6-2/TRBV6-3|NA|NA
TGTTCCAGCAGTGTCTCGATAGGCAATCGGCCCCAGCATTTT
CSSSVSIGNRPQHF
>TRBJ2-2|TRBV15|NA|NA
TGTGCCACCAGCAGAGATTTGGAAGCCGGGGAGCCGTTTTTT
CATSRDLEAGEPFF
>TRBJ1-5|TRBV27|many|NA
TGTGCCAGCAGTGGGTACAATCAGCCCCAGCATTTT
CASSGYNQPQHF
>TRBJ1-5|TRBV2|NA|TRBD1
TGTGCCAGCAGCCCCCTGCGGGGGACAGGCAATCAGCCCCAGCATTTT
CASSPLRGTGNQPQHF
>TRBJ2-7|TRBV20-1|many|NA
TGCAGTGCTAAGGGGGGCTACGAGCAGTACTTC
CSAKGGYEQYF
>TRBJ2-1|TRBV19|few|NA
TGTGCCAGTAGTATAAATTCCCCTAGGTACAATGAGCAGTTCTTC
CASSINSPRYNEQFF
>TRBJ1-2|TRBV12-3/TRBV12-4|NA|TRBD1
TGTGCCAGCAGCCCAAGGGGACAGGGGAGCTACACCTTC
CASSPRGQGSYTF
>TRBJ2-3|TRBV12-3/TRBV12-4|NA|NA
TGTGCCAGCGGGCGGGGTACAGGGTATTCGGATACGCAGTATTTT
CASGRGTGYSDTQYF
>TRBJ1-1|TRBV10-3|many|TRBD1
TGTGCCATCAGTTATTCAGGGGGTGGGACTGAAGCTTTCTTT
CAISYSGGGTEAFF
>TRBJ2-7|TRBV28|NA|TRBD2
TGTGCCAGCAGTTTGGGAGGGCTCGAGCAGTACTTC
CASSLGGLEQYF
>TRBJ2-5|TRBV7-2|few|NA
TGTGCCAGCAGCAAGACCGGGATTCAGATTAATGGCGCCAAAGAGACCCAGTACTTC
CASSKTGIQINGAKETQYF
>TRBJ2-3|TRBV20-1|NA|TRBD2
TGCAGTGCTCGGATTAGCGGGAGGTGGGATACGCAGTATTTT
CSARISGRWDTQYF
>TRBJ2-1|TRBV3-1|NA|TRBD2
TGTGCCAGCACGGGGGGGGCCTTCCTCTACAATGACCAGTTCTTC
CASTGGAFLYNDQFF
>TRBJ2-1|TRBV7-3|many|NA
TGTGCCAGCAGCCCAGGACCTAACAATGAGCAGTTCTTC
CASSPGPNNEQFF
>TRBJ1-1|TRBV18|few|NA
TGTGCCAGCTCACCCCCCTTTATTGGGTCAAACACTGAAGCTTTCTTT
CASSPPFIGSNTEAFF
>TRBJ1-5|TRBV28|many|NA
TGTGCCAGCAGTTCCACAGGTATTCGGCAGCCCCAGCATTTT
CASSSTGIRQPQHF